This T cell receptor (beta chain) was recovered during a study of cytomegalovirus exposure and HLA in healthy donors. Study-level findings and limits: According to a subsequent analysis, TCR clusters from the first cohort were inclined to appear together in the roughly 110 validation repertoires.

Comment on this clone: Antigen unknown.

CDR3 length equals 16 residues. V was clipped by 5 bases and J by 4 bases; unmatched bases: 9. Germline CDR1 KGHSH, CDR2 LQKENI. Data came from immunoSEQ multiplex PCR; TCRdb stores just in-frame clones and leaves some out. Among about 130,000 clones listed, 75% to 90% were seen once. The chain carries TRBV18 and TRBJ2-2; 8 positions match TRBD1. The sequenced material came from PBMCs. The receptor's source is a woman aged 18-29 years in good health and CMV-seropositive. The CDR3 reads CASSAITGGGTGELFF. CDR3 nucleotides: TGTGCCAGCTCAGCGATAACAGGGGGAGGCACCGGGGAGCTGTTTTTT. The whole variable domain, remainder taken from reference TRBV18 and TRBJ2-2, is NAGVMQNPRHLVRRRGQEARLRCSPMKGHSHVYWYRQLPEEGLKFMVYLQKENIIDESGMPKERFSAEFPKEGPSILRIQQVVRGDSAAYFCASSAITGGGTGELFFGEGSRLTVL.